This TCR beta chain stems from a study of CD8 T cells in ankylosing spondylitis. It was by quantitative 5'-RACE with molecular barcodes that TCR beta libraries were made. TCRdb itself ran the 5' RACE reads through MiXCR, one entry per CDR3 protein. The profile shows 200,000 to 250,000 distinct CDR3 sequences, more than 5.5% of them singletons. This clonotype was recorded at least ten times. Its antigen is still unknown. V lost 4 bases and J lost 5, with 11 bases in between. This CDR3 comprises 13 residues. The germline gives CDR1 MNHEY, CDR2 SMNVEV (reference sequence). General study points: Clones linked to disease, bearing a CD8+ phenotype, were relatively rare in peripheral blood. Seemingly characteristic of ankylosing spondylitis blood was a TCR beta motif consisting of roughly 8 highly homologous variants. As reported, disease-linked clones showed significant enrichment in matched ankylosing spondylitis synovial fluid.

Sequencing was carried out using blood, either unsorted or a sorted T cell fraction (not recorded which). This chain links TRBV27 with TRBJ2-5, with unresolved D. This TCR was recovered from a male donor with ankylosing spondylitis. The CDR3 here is CASSSSSWETQYF. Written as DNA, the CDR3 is TGTGCCAGCAGTTCCTCTTCCTGGGAGACCCAGTACTTC.